These 19 T cell receptor beta chains were all obtained from the same sample, sequenced in a study of cytomegalovirus exposure and HLA in healthy donors. The PCR used 60 Vbeta and 13 Jbeta primers. Measured with immunoSEQ multiplex PCR; TCRdb has only the in-frame clones, and not every one. The sample records 200,000 or so clones, just over 75% being singletons. What was sequenced was PBMCs. The receptors come from a young man in good health and CMV-seronegative.

The chain uses TRBV19 and TRBJ2-7, with D possibly being TRBD1 (6 bases). This CDR3 has 16 amino acids. Looked up from germline, CDR1 is LNHDA and CDR2 is SQIVND (reference sequence). Trimming took off 5 bases at V and 0 bases at J, with 17 bases between the two ends. The CDR3 region is CASSSLGTRSSYEQYF. The CDR3 DNA reads TGTGCCAGTAGTTCCCTCGGGACACGAAGCTCCTACGAGCAGTACTTC.

This clone has a handful of counts. The chain links TRBV10-2 to TRBJ2-7, with 7 positions matching TRBD1. The CDR3 covers 14 residues. With 4 bases clipped from V and 5 bases from J, the junction kept 8 bases outside the gene matches. The germline CDR1 and CDR2 sequences are WSHSY and SAAADI. The CDR3 loop reads CASSVPQGSHEQYF. In DNA form, the CDR3 reads TGCGCCAGCAGTGTCCCACAGGGGAGCCACGAGCAGTACTTC.

The chain recombines TRBV7-6 with TRBJ2-7; D perhaps matches TRBD1 (6 bases). Germline CDR1 reads SGHVS; CDR2 reads FNYEAQ. V was cut by 5 bases and J by 5 bases, with 13 bases left in between. This CDR3 contains 13 residues. DNA of the CDR3: TGTGCCAGCAGCCCCGGACAGAGCGACGAGCAGTACTTC. It encodes CASSPGQSDEQYF.

This clone was found a few times. This chain connects TRBV7-9 to TRBJ2-4, with TRBD1 identical over 8 bases. CDR1 and CDR2 from the germline V gene are SEHNR and FQNEAQ (reference sequence). The V and J ends lost 2 bases and 6 bases, in that order; junction bases with no gene match: 12. This CDR3 has 17 amino acids. The CDR3 nucleotides are TGTGCCAGCAGCTTATCCCTCGGACAGGGCGGCCCAAACATTCAGTACTTC. It yields the protein CASSLSLGQGGPNIQYF.

This chain joins TRBV19 and TRBJ2-2; 7 bases line up with TRBD1. The CDR3 spans 15 residues. Germline CDR1 LNHDA, CDR2 SQIVND (reference sequence). The junction had 8 bases not matched to a gene; V was cut back by 8 bases and J by 2 bases. CDR3 in DNA: TGTGCCAGTCGGGGTAACAGGGGAAACACCGGGGAGCTGTTTTTT. It encodes CASRGNRGNTGELFF.

A note on this clone: Other DNA sequences in this specimen translate into the identical CDR3. The CDR3 DNA follows: TGTGCCAGCGCCCAGGGGGTGGGTTCCTACAATGAGCAGTTCTTC. Translation gives CASAQGVGSYNEQFF. The chain uses TRBV5-4 and TRBJ2-1; 7 positions agree with TRBD1. V trimming: 7 bases; J trimming: 1 base; junction bases outside the gene matches: 8. The CDR3 loop spans 15 amino acids. Looked up from germline, CDR1 is SGHNT and CDR2 is YYREEE (reference sequence).

This rearrangement joins TRBV10-1 to TRBJ1-2, with D hard to call. The V gene lost 5 bases and the J gene lost 5 bases, with 12 bases spanning the gap. This CDR3 region has 13 residues. The germline CDR1 and CDR2 sequences are WNHNN and SYGVQD (reference sequence). The CDR3 DNA follows: TGCGCCAGCAGTCTTAAGTGGCGGTATGGCTACACCTTC. Its translation: CASSLKWRYGYTF.

The count of this clone is one. J is TRBJ1-1 and V is TRBV12-5; no firm D call. The CDR3 has 11 residues. V lost 9 bases to trimming and J lost 6 bases, with 11 bases between them. The V gene's germline CDR1 is LGHNT and CDR2 FRNRAP. The CDR3 DNA sequence: TGTGCTAGCTTTCGGAGGGCTGAAGCTTTCTTT. Its translation: CASFRRAEAFF.

The chain's CDR3 is CSVPFKNTEAFF. The CDR3 nucleotides are TGCAGCGTTCCATTCAAGAACACTGAAGCTTTCTTT. V gene TRBV29-1 combines with J gene TRBJ1-1, with D unclear. The V and J ends lost 5 bases and 1 base respectively, with 8 bases between them. Germline CDR1 SQVTM, CDR2 ANQGSEA. This CDR3 region has 12 residues.

This clone has just a few counts. The chain links TRBV7-9 to TRBJ1-2; TRBD1 aligns across 7 bases. V lost 1 base and J lost 5; bases outside the gene matches: 4. Looked up from germline, CDR1 is SEHNR and CDR2 is FQNEAQ (reference sequence). This CDR3 has 14 residues. CDR3 bases: TGTGCCAGCAGCTTAGAGGGGGCGCGGTATGGCTACACCTTC. Protein product: CASSLEGARYGYTF.

V usage is TRBV7-3 and J usage is TRBJ2-2, with TRBD2 matching over 9 bases. This CDR3 comprises 16 residues. Germline CDR1 SGHTA, CDR2 FQGTGA. The V segment lost 2 bases and the J segment 7 bases; nucleotides outside the gene matches: 8. CDR3 coding DNA: TGTGCCAGCAGCTTAGAGGTAGCGGGAGCGAACGGGGAGCTGTTTTTT. Residues: CASSLEVAGANGELFF.

The chain's CDR3 is CASSYSNRQYF. The DNA of the CDR3 is TGTGCCAGCAGTTACTCGAACAGGCAGTACTTC. This chain joins TRBV6-5 and TRBJ2-7; D is unclear. The germline V gene encodes CDR1 MNHEY and CDR2 SVGAGI. The CDR3 runs 11 residues. Trimming removed 0 bases from V and 9 bases from J, with 6 bases in between.

The chain has TRBV6-4 and TRBJ1-1; TRBD1 might be the D (5 bases). CDR1 and CDR2 (germline): MRHNA, SNTAGT. Trimming cost V 4 bases and J 0 bases, with 9 bases left between them. This CDR3 comprises 14 residues. The DNA of the CDR3 is TGTGCCAGCAGTGCCACAGGAATGAACACTGAAGCTTTCTTT. This codes for CASSATGMNTEAFF.

This sequence joins TRBV19 and TRBJ1-1, with D uncertain. The germline V gene encodes CDR1 LNHDA and CDR2 SQIVND (reference sequence). The CDR3 sequence is 16 residues long. V gave up 7 bases and J gave up 1 base, with 19 bases separating them. CDR3 loop: CASTPRDIGTNTEAFF. The CDR3 region has the DNA TGTGCCAGTACCCCCCGAGACATAGGAACGAACACTGAAGCTTTCTTT.

CDR3 in DNA: TGTGCCAGCAGGGCGGGCTATGCGGACTACGAGCAGTACTTC. Translating gives CASRAGYADYEQYF. This chain uses TRBV7-9 with TRBJ2-7, with a weak D call TRBD2 (5 bases). CDR1 is SEHNR, CDR2 FQNEAQ, per germline (reference sequence). This CDR3 has 14 amino acids. V gave up 6 bases and J gave up 3 bases, with 15 bases separating them. The whole variable domain, remainder taken from reference TRBV7-9 and TRBJ2-7, is DTGVSQNPRHKITKRGQNVTFRCDPISEHNRLYWYRQTLGQGPEFLTYFQNEAQLEKSRLLSDRFSAERPKGSFSTLEIQRTEQGDSAMYLCASRAGYADYEQYFGPGTRLTVT.

The J gene is TRBJ2-7, the V gene TRBV30, with 7 nucleotides matching TRBD2. V trimming: 0 bases; J trimming: 2 bases; junction bases outside the gene matches: 4. Germline V lookup: CDR1 GTSNPN, CDR2 SVGIG (reference sequence). The CDR3 extends over 14 amino acids. CDR3 sequence: CAWSVSAGPYEQYF. CDR3 nucleotides: TGTGCCTGGAGTGTATCAGCGGGGCCCTACGAGCAGTACTTC.

V is TRBV7-3 and J is TRBJ1-3, with TRBD1 matching 10 bases. The germline gives CDR1 SGHTA, CDR2 FQGTGA. The CDR3 is made up of 16 amino acids. With 4 bases clipped from V and 4 bases from J, the junction kept 7 bases outside the gene matches. CDR3 sequence: CASSYPGQGWGNTIYF. The CDR3 DNA follows: TGTGCCAGCAGCTATCCGGGACAGGGGTGGGGAAACACCATATATTTT.

The genes are TRBV29-1 and TRBJ2-7; TRBD1 agrees at 10 bases. The germline CDR1 and CDR2 sequences are SQVTM and ANQGSEA. This CDR3 contains 15 residues. Germline trimming cut 5 bases from V and 5 bases from J; bases unmatched to any gene: 12. The CDR3 loop is CSVTSRDRGAHEQYF. In DNA form, the CDR3 reads TGCAGCGTTACTTCCCGGGACAGGGGAGCCCACGAGCAGTACTTC.

In this sample, this clone turned up once. This rearrangement joins TRBV28 to TRBJ2-7; 9 bases fit TRBD1. The germline V gene has CDR1 MDHEN and CDR2 SYDVKM. CDR3 length equals 14 residues. Germline trimming cut 6 bases from V and 6 bases from J; bases unmatched to any gene: 9. CDR3 in amino acids: CASRVGTGGREQYF. DNA for the CDR3: TGTGCCAGCAGGGTGGGTACAGGGGGCCGCGAGCAGTACTTC.